Below, 5 T cell receptor beta chains from the same sample are listed, as sequenced in a study of T cell responses to AZD1222 COVID-19 vaccine. The repertoire was sequenced with immunoSEQ multiplex PCR; TCRdb's copy has only in-frame clones and lacks some. In the table there are 95,000 to 150,000 clones, about 89% of which are singletons. The sequencing here drew on peripheral blood, taken on day 0 of AZD1222 vaccination. These receptors all stem from an adult in good health.

This rearrangement joins TRBV10-3 to TRBJ2-2; 9 bases match TRBD2. J was trimmed by 3 bases and V by 4 bases; bases with no gene match: 9. This CDR3 contains 17 residues. CDR1 ENHRY and CDR2 SYGVKD come from the germline V gene. The CDR3 loop is CAISGNSGRRDTGELFF. The DNA of the CDR3 is TGTGCCATCAGTGGTAATAGCGGGAGACGCGACACCGGGGAGCTGTTTTTT.

The chain links TRBV9 to TRBJ2-1; perhaps TRBD2 as D (5 bases). Per the germline V gene, CDR1 is SGDLS and CDR2 is YYNGEE. The CDR3 length is 13 residues. Between the trimmed V and J ends, which lost 0 bases and 10 bases, there was a span of 11 bases. CDR3 nucleotides: TGTGCCAGCAGCGTAGTCGAGGGAAGGGAGCAGTTCTTC. This encodes CASSVVEGREQFF.

This chain links TRBV4-2 with TRBJ2-1; 7 nucleotides line up with TRBD1. The CDR3 is made up of 16 amino acids. V dropped 1 base and J dropped 2; count of bases not matched to a gene: 5. Per the germline V gene, CDR1 is LGHNA and CDR2 is YNFKEQ. For the CDR3, the DNA is TGTGCCAGCAGCCAAGCAACAGGGGCGGCCTACAATGAGCAGTTCTTC. It is translated as CASSQATGAAYNEQFF.

This clone appeared a single time. The chain employs TRBV11-1 and TRBJ1-6; 8 positions match TRBD1. V shed 4 bases and J 10 bases; nucleotides not matched to a gene: 9. The germline V gene has CDR1 SGHAT and CDR2 FQDESV (reference sequence). This CDR3 contains 15 residues. The CDR3 region is CASSYNRQGNSPLHF. The CDR3 DNA is TGTGCCAGCAGCTACAATAGACAGGGGAACTCACCCCTCCACTTT.

The table lists this clone with a few counts. This chain uses TRBV6-1 with TRBJ1-2; perhaps TRBD1 as D (5 bases). The CDR3 is 16 amino acids. CDR1 MNHNS and CDR2 SASEGT come from the germline V gene. Trimming took off 4 bases at V and 0 bases at J, with 15 bases between the two ends. CDR3 coding DNA: TGTGCCAGCAGTGTTTGGGGCGGAGTAGCTAACTATGGCTACACCTTC. Translating gives CASSVWGGVANYGYTF.